A single sample gave rise to the 2 T cell receptor beta chains below, sequenced in a study of human T cells and chemical hapten exposure. Time point given: pre-sensitization, week 0. Treatment meaning: therapeutic diphenylcyclopropenone sensitization with weekly scalp DPC. TCRdb processed the RACE reads anew with MiXCR; each CDR3 protein has one entry. The top ten hold about 2.5% of the sample, which has about 380,000 distinct CDR3 sequences, less than 6.5% seen once. Sequencing used whole blood, obtained in connection with sensitization to the hapten diphenylcyclopropenone (DPC). All receptors come from a woman in her 50s with alopecia areata. Some clones in this sample may be carry-over from other donors' samples.

Many counts were recorded for this clonotype. The V and J genes are TRBV27 and TRBJ2-7, with TRBD1 identical over 10 bases. CDR3 length: 15 amino acids. After removal of 6 bases from V and 7 bases from J, the junction contained 12 bases not matched to a gene. The germline CDR1 and CDR2 sequences are MNHEY and SMNVEV (reference sequence). CDR3 amino acids: CASRTGTGASREQYF. In DNA form, the CDR3 reads TGTGCCAGCAGGACCGGGACAGGGGCTTCCCGGGAGCAGTACTTC.

This clonotype was seen repeatedly, ten times or more. The rearrangement joins TRBV6-5 to TRBJ2-1; a possible D gene is TRBD2 (6 bases). Per germline, CDR1 MNHEY and CDR2 SVGAGI. V was cut by 8 bases and J by 5 bases, with 19 bases left in between. The CDR3 is 15 amino acids. CDR3 sequence (DNA): TGTGCCAGCGCCGCGTCTGTCGGGAGTAACAATGAGCAGTTCTTC. Amino acid sequence: CASAASVGSNNEQFF.